This is a list of T cell receptor beta chains from one sample in a study of spatial heterogeneity in lung cancer. One entry per CDR3 protein, called by TCRdb with MiXCR from the 5' RACE reads. Of around 10,000 distinct CDR3 sequences in the sample, 3.7% were seen once. The sequences come from PBMCs, collected at surgery. These receptor sequences come from a female donor with early-stage non-small cell lung cancer. The CDR3 runs from the conserved cysteine through the conserved F or W. The D gene is left open where the match is weak. Expanded clones get a size class; other rows say once, few or many, or leave the size out.

v_gene: TRBV4-2; abundance: many; d_gene: TRBD2; j_gene: TRBJ2-3; CDR3nt: TGTGCCAGCAGCCAAGAACCTAGCGGGATAGGTAGCAGAGATACGCAGTATTTT; CDR3aa: CASSQEPSGIGSRDTQYF
v_gene: TRBV7-2; abundance: many; d_gene: TRBD2; j_gene: TRBJ2-4; CDR3nt: TGTGCCAGCAGCCTAGCCGCGGGGGTAGCCAAAAACATTCAGTACTTC; CDR3aa: CASSLAAGVAKNIQYF
v_gene: TRBV28; abundance: many; d_gene: NA; j_gene: TRBJ2-7; CDR3nt: TGTGCCAGCATCCCACCAGGAGCCTACGAGCAGTACTTC; CDR3aa: CASIPPGAYEQYF
v_gene: TRBV7-2; abundance: many; d_gene: NA; j_gene: TRBJ2-5; CDR3nt: TGTGCCAGCAGCCCTGACAGAAACCGACAAGAGACCCAGTACTTC; CDR3aa: CASSPDRNRQETQYF
v_gene: TRBV6-2/TRBV6-3; abundance: NA; d_gene: TRBD1; j_gene: TRBJ2-7; CDR3nt: TGTGCCAGCAGTTCCCCCGACAGGGACGAGCAGTACTTC; CDR3aa: CASSSPDRDEQYF
v_gene: TRBV19; abundance: many; d_gene: TRBD2; j_gene: TRBJ2-1; CDR3nt: TGTGCCAGTAGGGACGGGCGGGGGAGTTACAATGAGCAGTTCTTC; CDR3aa: CASRDGRGSYNEQFF
v_gene: TRBV20-1; abundance: many; d_gene: TRBD2; j_gene: TRBJ2-1; CDR3nt: TGCAGTGCCAAGGGGCGCGGGAGTGGCCCGGATGAGCAGTTCTTC; CDR3aa: CSAKGRGSGPDEQFF
v_gene: TRBV5-1; abundance: many; d_gene: NA; j_gene: TRBJ1-1; CDR3nt: TGCGCCAGCAGCAGTGACAGGACGAACACTGAAGCTTTCTTT; CDR3aa: CASSSDRTNTEAFF
v_gene: TRBV7-6; abundance: NA; d_gene: TRBD1; j_gene: TRBJ2-5; CDR3nt: TGTGCCAGCAGCCCAGGGGGCGGGTCGGAGACCCAGTACTTC; CDR3aa: CASSPGGGSETQYF
v_gene: TRBV27; abundance: many; d_gene: TRBD2; j_gene: TRBJ2-7; CDR3nt: TGTGCCAGCAGTTTATTCTTCCTGCCGACTAGCGGGGGCAAAGCCTACGAGCAGTACTTC; CDR3aa: CASSLFFLPTSGGKAYEQYF
v_gene: TRBV5-8; abundance: many; d_gene: NA; j_gene: TRBJ2-5; CDR3nt: TGTGCCAGCAGCATTTTTCTACAGGGAGAGACCCAGTACTTC; CDR3aa: CASSIFLQGETQYF
v_gene: TRBV30; abundance: NA; d_gene: NA; j_gene: TRBJ1-1; CDR3nt: TGTGCCTGGAGTAACACTGAAGCTTTCTTT; CDR3aa: CAWSNTEAFF
v_gene: TRBV6-4; abundance: few; d_gene: NA; j_gene: TRBJ1-1; CDR3nt: TGTGCCAGCAGTTACTACAGCACTGAAGCTTTCTTT; CDR3aa: CASSYYSTEAFF
v_gene: TRBV6-5; abundance: many; d_gene: TRBD2; j_gene: TRBJ2-5; CDR3nt: TGTGCCAGCGGGTTCGCGGGGGGGCGAGAGACCCAGTACTTC; CDR3aa: CASGFAGGRETQYF
v_gene: TRBV20-1; abundance: many; d_gene: TRBD2; j_gene: TRBJ2-1; CDR3nt: TGCAGTGCTATCGGGGGACTAGCGTTGTATGAGCAGTTCTTC; CDR3aa: CSAIGGLALYEQFF
v_gene: TRBV20-1; abundance: many; d_gene: NA; j_gene: TRBJ2-7; CDR3nt: TGCAGTGCTCCCGGACCGAGGAGTCGAGAGCAGTACTTC; CDR3aa: CSAPGPRSREQYF
v_gene: TRBV4-3; abundance: many; d_gene: NA; j_gene: TRBJ2-2; CDR3nt: TGCGCCAGCAGCCAAGACAGGGGCGCGCGCACCGGGGAGCTGTTTTTT; CDR3aa: CASSQDRGARTGELFF
v_gene: TRBV20-1; abundance: many; d_gene: NA; j_gene: TRBJ2-1; CDR3nt: TGCAGTGCTAGAGACCCTAGGGGGAGGGCCTCCCAAGAGCAGTTCTTC; CDR3aa: CSARDPRGRASQEQFF
v_gene: TRBV20-1; abundance: many; d_gene: NA; j_gene: TRBJ2-3; CDR3nt: TGCAGTGCTCCTATCCGGTTTACGGGCACAGATACGCAGTATTTT; CDR3aa: CSAPIRFTGTDTQYF
v_gene: TRBV20-1; abundance: many; d_gene: NA; j_gene: TRBJ1-1; CDR3nt: TGCAGTGCTCACAGGCGGGGGGCGCGAACTGAAGCTTTCTTT; CDR3aa: CSAHRRGARTEAFF
v_gene: TRBV28; abundance: NA; d_gene: NA; j_gene: TRBJ1-5; CDR3nt: TGTGCCAGCAGTTTACCTAGGGAGATTGAACAGCCCCAGCATTTT; CDR3aa: CASSLPREIEQPQHF
v_gene: TRBV7-2; abundance: many; d_gene: TRBD2; j_gene: TRBJ2-2; CDR3nt: TGTGCCAGCAGCTCGGGACTAGCGGGAGTTATAGGCACCGGGGAGCTGTTTTTT; CDR3aa: CASSSGLAGVIGTGELFF
v_gene: TRBV2; abundance: many; d_gene: NA; j_gene: TRBJ2-3; CDR3nt: TGTGCCAGCAGTGCCGGACAGCAGACAGATACGCAGTATTTT; CDR3aa: CASSAGQQTDTQYF
v_gene: TRBV6-5; abundance: many; d_gene: TRBD1; j_gene: TRBJ2-4; CDR3nt: TGTGCCAGCAGGCCGGGACAGGGGGCGTTTGTATCCAAAAACATTCAGTACTTC; CDR3aa: CASRPGQGAFVSKNIQYF
v_gene: TRBV7-8; abundance: NA; d_gene: NA; j_gene: TRBJ2-3; CDR3nt: TGTGCCAGCAGCTTCCAGACGGGGGCACAAAGCACAGATACGCAGTATTTT; CDR3aa: CASSFQTGAQSTDTQYF
v_gene: TRBV11-1; abundance: many; d_gene: TRBD1; j_gene: TRBJ2-7; CDR3nt: TGTGCCAGCAGCCCCGGACAGGGCGGCGAGCAGTACTTC; CDR3aa: CASSPGQGGEQYF
v_gene: TRBV4-2; abundance: many; d_gene: NA; j_gene: TRBJ2-2; CDR3nt: TGTGCCAGCAGCCAAGATCCCTCCGGGGGGAACACCGGGGAGCTGTTTTTT; CDR3aa: CASSQDPSGGNTGELFF
v_gene: TRBV24-1; abundance: many; d_gene: NA; j_gene: TRBJ2-5; CDR3nt: TGTGCCACCAGTGAAAAGGGGTCTCAGACCCAGTACTTC; CDR3aa: CATSEKGSQTQYF
v_gene: TRBV12-3/TRBV12-4; abundance: many; d_gene: NA; j_gene: TRBJ1-5; CDR3nt: TGTGCCAGCAGTTTGGGAGGGATGAGCAATCAGCCCCAGCATTTT; CDR3aa: CASSLGGMSNQPQHF
v_gene: TRBV7-6; abundance: many; d_gene: TRBD2; j_gene: TRBJ2-3; CDR3nt: TGTGCCAGCAGCTTACTAGCGGGGGTCAGCACAGATACGCAGTATTTT; CDR3aa: CASSLLAGVSTDTQYF
v_gene: TRBV9; abundance: many; d_gene: TRBD2; j_gene: TRBJ2-2; CDR3nt: TGTGCCGACCTTGGAGCGGGAGAAATCCTTCTTAACACCGGGGAGCTGTTTTTT; CDR3aa: CADLGAGEILLNTGELFF
v_gene: TRBV20-1; abundance: many; d_gene: NA; j_gene: TRBJ2-7; CDR3nt: TGCAGTGCTAGTTTGCGGGGGCCCCCCTACGAGCAGTACTTC; CDR3aa: CSASLRGPPYEQYF
v_gene: TRBV12-3/TRBV12-4; abundance: many; d_gene: NA; j_gene: TRBJ1-3; CDR3nt: TGTGCCAGCAGCCTCTCCTTTGGAAACACCATATATTTT; CDR3aa: CASSLSFGNTIYF
v_gene: TRBV20-1; abundance: many; d_gene: TRBD2; j_gene: TRBJ2-1; CDR3nt: TGCAGTGCTAGACCTGTAGCGGGAGTTTACAATGAGCAGTTCTTC; CDR3aa: CSARPVAGVYNEQFF
v_gene: TRBV29-1; abundance: many; d_gene: TRBD2; j_gene: TRBJ2-3; CDR3nt: TGCAGCGTTGGAGCGGGGGCCACAGATACGCAGTATTTT; CDR3aa: CSVGAGATDTQYF
v_gene: TRBV5-4; abundance: NA; d_gene: TRBD2; j_gene: TRBJ2-3; CDR3nt: TGTGCCAGCAGCCTTGTAACGGGACTAGCAGGCGCAGATACGCAGTATTTT; CDR3aa: CASSLVTGLAGADTQYF
v_gene: TRBV14; abundance: many; d_gene: NA; j_gene: TRBJ1-1; CDR3nt: TGTGCCAGCAGCCAAGACAGGCTATCTGAAGCTTTCTTT; CDR3aa: CASSQDRLSEAFF
v_gene: TRBV6-2/TRBV6-3; abundance: NA; d_gene: TRBD2; j_gene: TRBJ2-5; CDR3nt: TGTGCCAGCAGTCTTCTAGCGGAGAACCAAGAGACCCAGTACTTC; CDR3aa: CASSLLAENQETQYF
v_gene: TRBV9; abundance: many; d_gene: NA; j_gene: TRBJ2-5; CDR3nt: TGTGCCAGCAGCGGAGATACTACCCCTCCCGAGACCCAGTACTTC; CDR3aa: CASSGDTTPPETQYF
v_gene: TRBV28; abundance: many; d_gene: NA; j_gene: TRBJ2-4; CDR3nt: TGTGCCAGCAGTTTGCCCGAAGCCAAAAACATTCAGTACTTC; CDR3aa: CASSLPEAKNIQYF
v_gene: TRBV7-2; abundance: many; d_gene: TRBD2; j_gene: TRBJ2-3; CDR3nt: TGTGCCAGCAGCTTGGGACTAGCGGGTGGAGATACGCAGTATTTT; CDR3aa: CASSLGLAGGDTQYF
v_gene: TRBV12-3/TRBV12-4; abundance: many; d_gene: NA; j_gene: TRBJ1-3; CDR3nt: TGTGCCAGCAGTTTACCAAGGGGAGGAAACACCATATATTTT; CDR3aa: CASSLPRGGNTIYF
v_gene: TRBV3-1; abundance: many; d_gene: TRBD2; j_gene: TRBJ2-3; CDR3nt: TGTGCCAGCAGCCAAACAGGACTAGCGACAGATACGCAGTATTTT; CDR3aa: CASSQTGLATDTQYF
v_gene: TRBV7-9; abundance: many; d_gene: TRBD1; j_gene: TRBJ2-1; CDR3nt: TGTGCCAGCAGCTCTCCCGTGGGACAGGGAAGCCGGAATGAGCAGTTCTTC; CDR3aa: CASSSPVGQGSRNEQFF
v_gene: TRBV14; abundance: many; d_gene: NA; j_gene: TRBJ2-1; CDR3nt: TGTGCCAGCAGCCAATTCAACAATGAGCAGTTCTTC; CDR3aa: CASSQFNNEQFF
v_gene: TRBV4-3; abundance: many; d_gene: TRBD1; j_gene: TRBJ2-7; CDR3nt: TGCGCCAGCAGCCAAGGGACAGGGGACGGCTACGAGCAGTACTTC; CDR3aa: CASSQGTGDGYEQYF
v_gene: TRBV27; abundance: many; d_gene: TRBD1; j_gene: TRBJ2-7; CDR3nt: TGTGCCAGCCATTCCTCGGGACAGAGAACCTACGAGCAGTACTTC; CDR3aa: CASHSSGQRTYEQYF
v_gene: TRBV6-2/TRBV6-3; abundance: many; d_gene: TRBD2; j_gene: TRBJ2-3; CDR3nt: TGTGCCAGCAGTCTAAAGGGACTAGCGGGGGCTGGAACGCAGTATTTT; CDR3aa: CASSLKGLAGAGTQYF
v_gene: TRBV20-1; abundance: many; d_gene: TRBD2; j_gene: TRBJ2-7; CDR3nt: TGCAGTGCCAACCCACTAGCGGGAGCCCTCTCCTACGAGCAGTACTTC; CDR3aa: CSANPLAGALSYEQYF
v_gene: TRBV7-2; abundance: many; d_gene: NA; j_gene: TRBJ2-2; CDR3nt: TGTGCCAGCAGCCCCCGTCAGACCGGGGAGCTGTTTTTT; CDR3aa: CASSPRQTGELFF
v_gene: TRBV28; abundance: many; d_gene: NA; j_gene: TRBJ2-3; CDR3nt: TGTGCCAGCAGTTTACAGGGGACAGATACGCAGTATTTT; CDR3aa: CASSLQGTDTQYF
v_gene: TRBV7-2; abundance: NA; d_gene: NA; j_gene: TRBJ2-1; CDR3nt: TGTGCCAGCAGCTTAGAGCTGGGACAGTTCTTC; CDR3aa: CASSLELGQFF
v_gene: TRBV19; abundance: NA; d_gene: NA; j_gene: TRBJ1-2; CDR3nt: TGTGCCAGTAGTATACAGATTAACTATGGCTACACCTTC; CDR3aa: CASSIQINYGYTF
v_gene: TRBV18; abundance: many; d_gene: NA; j_gene: TRBJ1-5; CDR3nt: TGTGCCAGCTCACCGGCTGGGGGCCTCAATCAGCCCCAGCATTTT; CDR3aa: CASSPAGGLNQPQHF
v_gene: TRBV29-1; abundance: medium-sized; d_gene: TRBD1; j_gene: TRBJ1-5; CDR3nt: TGCAGCGTTGCAGGGGGAAGCAATCAGCCCCAGCATTTT; CDR3aa: CSVAGGSNQPQHF
v_gene: TRBV11-2; abundance: many; d_gene: NA; j_gene: TRBJ2-2; CDR3nt: TGTGCCAGCAGCTTAGTAGCGACTAGCACCGGGGAGCTGTTTTTT; CDR3aa: CASSLVATSTGELFF
v_gene: TRBV19; abundance: many; d_gene: NA; j_gene: TRBJ2-1; CDR3nt: TGTGCCAGTAGTAGTGGGACGACGTCCTACAATGAGCAGTTCTTC; CDR3aa: CASSSGTTSYNEQFF
v_gene: TRBV20-1; abundance: many; d_gene: TRBD2; j_gene: TRBJ2-5; CDR3nt: TGCAGTGCGCGGAAGAGCGGGAGGACCCAAGAGACCCAGTACTTC; CDR3aa: CSARKSGRTQETQYF
v_gene: TRBV5-1; abundance: many; d_gene: TRBD2; j_gene: TRBJ2-5; CDR3nt: TGCGCCAGCAGCTTGGGACTAGCGTACGGGGGAAAAGAGACCCAGTACTTC; CDR3aa: CASSLGLAYGGKETQYF
v_gene: TRBV5-1; abundance: NA; d_gene: TRBD1; j_gene: TRBJ1-1; CDR3nt: TGCGCCAGCAGCTTAGGACAGGGGGAGACTGAAGCTTTCTTT; CDR3aa: CASSLGQGETEAFF